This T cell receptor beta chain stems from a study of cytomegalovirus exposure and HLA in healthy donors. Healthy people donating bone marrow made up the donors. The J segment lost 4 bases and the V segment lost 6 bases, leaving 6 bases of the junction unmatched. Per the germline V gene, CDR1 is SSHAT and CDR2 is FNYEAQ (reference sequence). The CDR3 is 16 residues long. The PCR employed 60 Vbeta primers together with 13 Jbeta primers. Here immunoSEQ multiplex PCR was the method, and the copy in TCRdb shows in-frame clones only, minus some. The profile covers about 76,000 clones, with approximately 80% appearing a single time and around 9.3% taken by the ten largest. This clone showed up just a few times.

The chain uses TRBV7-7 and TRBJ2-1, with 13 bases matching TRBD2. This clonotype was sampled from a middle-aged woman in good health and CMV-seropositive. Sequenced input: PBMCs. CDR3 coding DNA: TGTGCCAGCAGTTATGGGACTAGCGGGGTGTACAATGAGCAGTTCTTC. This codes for CASSYGTSGVYNEQFF.